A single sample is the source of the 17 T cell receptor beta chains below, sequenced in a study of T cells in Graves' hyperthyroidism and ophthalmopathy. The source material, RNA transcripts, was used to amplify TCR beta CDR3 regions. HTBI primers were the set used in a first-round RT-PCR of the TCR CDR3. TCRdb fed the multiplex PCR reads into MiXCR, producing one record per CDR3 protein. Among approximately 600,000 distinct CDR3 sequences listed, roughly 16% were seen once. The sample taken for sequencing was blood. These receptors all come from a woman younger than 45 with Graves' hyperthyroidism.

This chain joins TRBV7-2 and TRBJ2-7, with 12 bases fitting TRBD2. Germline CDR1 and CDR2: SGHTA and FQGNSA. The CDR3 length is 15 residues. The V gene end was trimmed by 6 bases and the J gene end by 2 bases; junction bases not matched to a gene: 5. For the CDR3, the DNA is TGTGCCAGCAGAAAAAGACTAGCGGGAGCCTACGAGCAGTACTTC. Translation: CASRKRLAGAYEQYF.

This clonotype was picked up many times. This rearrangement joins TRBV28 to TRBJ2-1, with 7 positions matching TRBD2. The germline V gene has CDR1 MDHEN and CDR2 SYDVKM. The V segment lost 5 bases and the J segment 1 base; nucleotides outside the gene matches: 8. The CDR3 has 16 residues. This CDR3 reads CASSPHSGPSYNEQFF. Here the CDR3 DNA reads TGTGCCAGCAGTCCCCATAGCGGGCCTTCCTACAATGAGCAGTTCTTC.

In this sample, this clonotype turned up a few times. The DNA for the CDR3 is TGCAGTGCTAGGGGGGGCGGGATATTTAATGAGCAGTTCTTC. Protein: CSARGGGIFNEQFF. The V call is TRBV20-1, the J call TRBJ2-1, with D possibly being TRBD1 or TRBD2 (6 bases each). This CDR3 contains 14 residues. Trimming cost V 3 bases and J 7 bases, with 16 bases left between them. CDR1 and CDR2 (germline): DFQATT, SNEGSKA (reference sequence).

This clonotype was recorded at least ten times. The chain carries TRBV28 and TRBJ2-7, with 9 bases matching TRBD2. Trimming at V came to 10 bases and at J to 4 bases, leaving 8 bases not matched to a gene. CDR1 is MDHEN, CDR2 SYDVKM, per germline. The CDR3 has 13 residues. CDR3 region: CAIGGLAAYEQYF. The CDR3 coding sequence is TGTGCCATCGGGGGACTAGCTGCGTACGAGCAGTACTTC.

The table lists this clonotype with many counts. The CDR3 DNA reads TGCAGTGCGGGACAGCCGAACACTGAAGCTTTCTTT. This gives the protein CSAGQPNTEAFF. This chain uses TRBV20-1 with TRBJ1-1; 7 bases align to TRBD1. Germline V gene sequence: CDR1 DFQATT, CDR2 SNEGSKA (reference sequence). Trimming cost V 6 bases and J 1 base; bases outside gene matches: 2. The CDR3 extends over 12 amino acids.

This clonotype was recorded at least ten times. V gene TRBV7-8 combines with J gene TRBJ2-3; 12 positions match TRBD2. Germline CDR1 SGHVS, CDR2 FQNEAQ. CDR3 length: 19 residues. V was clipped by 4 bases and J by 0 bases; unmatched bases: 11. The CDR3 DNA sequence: TGTGCCAGCAGCTCGAACCGACTAGCGGGAGTGTCTAGCACAGATACGCAGTATTTT. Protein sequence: CASSSNRLAGVSSTDTQYF.

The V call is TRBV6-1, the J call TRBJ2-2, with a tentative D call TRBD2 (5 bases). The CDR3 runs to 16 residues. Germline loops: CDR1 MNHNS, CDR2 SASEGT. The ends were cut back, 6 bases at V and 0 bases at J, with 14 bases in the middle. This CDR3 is CASSSNPGSNTGELFF. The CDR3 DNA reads TGTGCCAGCAGCTCTAATCCGGGATCGAACACCGGGGAGCTGTTTTTT.

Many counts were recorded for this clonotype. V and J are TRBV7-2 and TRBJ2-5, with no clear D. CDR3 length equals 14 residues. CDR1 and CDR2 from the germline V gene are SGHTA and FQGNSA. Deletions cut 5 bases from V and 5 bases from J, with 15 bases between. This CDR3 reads CASSHPGRRETQYF. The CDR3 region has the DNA TGTGCCAGCAGCCACCCAGGACGGCGGGAGACCCAGTACTTC.

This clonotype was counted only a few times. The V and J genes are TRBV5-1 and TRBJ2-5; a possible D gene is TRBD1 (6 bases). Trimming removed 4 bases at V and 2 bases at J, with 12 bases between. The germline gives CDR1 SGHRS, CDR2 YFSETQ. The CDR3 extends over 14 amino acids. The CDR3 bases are TGCGCCAGCAGCCTCGGACAGAGACAAGAGACCCAGTACTTC. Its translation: CASSLGQRQETQYF.

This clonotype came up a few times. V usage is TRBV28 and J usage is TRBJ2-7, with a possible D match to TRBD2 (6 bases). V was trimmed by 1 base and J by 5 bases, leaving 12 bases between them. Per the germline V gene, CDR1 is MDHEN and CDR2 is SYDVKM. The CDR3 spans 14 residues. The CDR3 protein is CASSLFREIHEQYF. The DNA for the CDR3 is TGTGCCAGCAGTTTATTTCGGGAGATCCACGAGCAGTACTTC.

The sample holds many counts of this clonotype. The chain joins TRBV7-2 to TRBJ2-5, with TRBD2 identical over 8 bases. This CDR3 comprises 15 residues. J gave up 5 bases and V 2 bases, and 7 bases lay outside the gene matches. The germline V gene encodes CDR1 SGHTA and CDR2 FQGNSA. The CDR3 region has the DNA TGTGCCAGCAGCTTAACGGCGGGAGGTACGGAGACCCAGTACTTC. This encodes CASSLTAGGTETQYF. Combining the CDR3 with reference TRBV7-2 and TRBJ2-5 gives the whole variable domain GAGVSQSPSNKVTEKGKDVELRCDPISGHTALYWYRQSLGQGLEFLIYFQGNSAPDKSGLPSDRFSAERTGGSVSTLTIQRTQQEDSAVYLCASSLTAGGTETQYFGPGTRLLVL.

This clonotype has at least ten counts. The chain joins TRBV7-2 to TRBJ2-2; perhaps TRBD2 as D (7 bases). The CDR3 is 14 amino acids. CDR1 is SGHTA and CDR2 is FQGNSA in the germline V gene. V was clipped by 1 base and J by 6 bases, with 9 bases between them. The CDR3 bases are TGTGCCAGCAGCTTAGACGGGGGGCCCGGGGAGCTGTTTTTT. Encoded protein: CASSLDGGPGELFF.

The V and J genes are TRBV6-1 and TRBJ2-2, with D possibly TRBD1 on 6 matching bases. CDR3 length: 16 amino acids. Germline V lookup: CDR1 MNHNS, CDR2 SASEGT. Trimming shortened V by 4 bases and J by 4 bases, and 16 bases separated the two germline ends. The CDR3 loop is CASSAHRQVPTGELFF. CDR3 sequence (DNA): TGTGCCAGCAGTGCCCACCGACAGGTCCCCACCGGGGAGCTGTTTTTT.

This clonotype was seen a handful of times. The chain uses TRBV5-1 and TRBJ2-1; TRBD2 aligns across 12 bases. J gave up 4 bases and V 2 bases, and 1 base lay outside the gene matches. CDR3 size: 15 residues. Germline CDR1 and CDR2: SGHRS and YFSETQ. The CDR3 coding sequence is TGCGCCAGCAGCTTTACTAGCGGGAGGTACAATGAGCAGTTCTTC. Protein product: CASSFTSGRYNEQFF.

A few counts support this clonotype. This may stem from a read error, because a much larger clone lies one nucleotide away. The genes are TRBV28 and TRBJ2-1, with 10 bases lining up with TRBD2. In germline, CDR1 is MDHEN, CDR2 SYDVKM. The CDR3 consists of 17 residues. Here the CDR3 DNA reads TGTACCAGCAGTTTTGGTAGCGGGAGGATTTCCTACAATGAGCAGTTCTTC. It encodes CTSSFGSGRISYNEQFF.

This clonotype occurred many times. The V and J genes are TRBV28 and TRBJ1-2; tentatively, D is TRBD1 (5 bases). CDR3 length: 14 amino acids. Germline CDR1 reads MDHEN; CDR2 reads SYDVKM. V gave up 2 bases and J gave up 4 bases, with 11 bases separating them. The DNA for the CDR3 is TGTGCCAGCAGTTTAACCGGCGGGGGCTATGGCTACACCTTC. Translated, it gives CASSLTGGGYGYTF.

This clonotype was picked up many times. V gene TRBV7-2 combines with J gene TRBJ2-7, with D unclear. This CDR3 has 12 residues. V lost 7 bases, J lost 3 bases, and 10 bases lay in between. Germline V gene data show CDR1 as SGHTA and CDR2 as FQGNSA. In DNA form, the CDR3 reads TGTGCCAGCATGGACGCCCGCTACGAGCAGTACTTC. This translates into CASMDARYEQYF.